Below, 32 T cell receptor beta chains from the same sample are listed, as sequenced in a study of blood T cell repertoires in COVID-19. Produced via immunoSEQ multiplex PCR; TCRdb's table is partial and in-frame only. The sample shows roughly 300,000 clones, more than 75% of them seen only once. Input material: peripheral blood. All receptors derive from a woman aged 50 to 65 who had recovered from COVID-19.

This chain connects TRBV11-2 to TRBJ2-7; 9 nucleotides line up with TRBD1. V lost 2 bases and J lost 4; bases outside the gene matches: 6. Germline CDR1 and CDR2: SGHAT and FQNNGV. This CDR3 has 15 residues. DNA for the CDR3: TGTGCCAGCAGCTTATATGGGACAGGGATATACGAGCAGTACTTC. Translated: CASSLYGTGIYEQYF.

The V call is TRBV5-6, the J call TRBJ2-2, with 10 bases matching TRBD2. The junction had 3 bases not matched to a gene; V was cut back by 2 bases and J by 2 bases. Per the germline V gene, CDR1 is SGHDT and CDR2 is YYEEEE. CDR3 length: 16 amino acids. CDR3 nucleotide sequence: TGTGCCAGCAGCTTTCCTAGCGGGGGAAACACCGGGGAGCTGTTTTTT. Its protein is CASSFPSGGNTGELFF.

CDR3 nucleotides: TGTGCCAGCAGCACCGGGACAGGGGCAGAGGAGCAGTACTTC. Protein: CASSTGTGAEEQYF. The rearrangement uses TRBV28 and TRBJ2-7; 10 nucleotides match TRBD1. Unmatched junction bases numbered 9, after V lost 6 bases and J lost 7 bases. Germline V lookup: CDR1 MDHEN, CDR2 SYDVKM. The CDR3 runs to 14 residues.

The V call is TRBV19, the J call TRBJ2-3; D may be TRBD1 (6 bases). V was clipped by 6 bases and J by 5 bases, with 15 bases between them. Germline V gives CDR1 LNHDA, CDR2 SQIVND (reference sequence). The CDR3 totals 14 residues. CDR3 DNA sequence: TGTGCCAGTAGGGAAACAGGGCGACGAGATACGCAGTATTTT. Residues: CASRETGRRDTQYF.

This clone has just a few counts. The gene calls are TRBV5-4 and TRBJ2-1; D might be TRBD2 (5 bases). The V end lost 3 bases, the J end lost 1 base, and 14 bases lay between the germline ends. Germline CDR1 is SGHNT and CDR2 is YYREEE (reference sequence). The CDR3 loop spans 16 amino acids. CDR3 nucleotide sequence: TGTGCCAGCAGCTCGGCCTTGGGAGTTTCCTACAATGAGCAGTTCTTC. It yields the protein CASSSALGVSYNEQFF.

V is TRBV28 and J is TRBJ2-7; maybe TRBD2 (5 bases). The germline V gene has CDR1 MDHEN and CDR2 SYDVKM. V was clipped by 3 bases and J by 0 bases, with 9 bases between them. The CDR3 runs to 14 residues. In DNA, the CDR3 is TGTGCCAGCAGTTTCCTTGGGAGCTCCTACGAGCAGTACTTC. Translation: CASSFLGSSYEQYF.

V gene TRBV19 combines with J gene TRBJ2-1, with TRBD2 matching over 8 bases. The CDR3 has 14 amino acids. CDR1 LNHDA and CDR2 SQIVND come from the germline V gene (reference sequence). The trim removed 3 bases at V and 15 bases at J, leaving 13 bases unmatched. The CDR3: CASSMRHSGESRFF. The DNA of the CDR3 is TGTGCCAGTAGTATGAGACATAGCGGGGAGAGTCGGTTCTTC.

Comment on this clone: In the same sample, other DNA sequences code for this CDR3. For the CDR3, the DNA is TGTGCCAGCAGTCTAAGTGGCAATCAGCCCCAGCATTTT. It encodes CASSLSGNQPQHF. The chain recombines TRBV28 with TRBJ1-5; D unclear. V was trimmed by 5 bases and J by 2 bases, leaving 7 bases between them. Germline V lookup: CDR1 MDHEN, CDR2 SYDVKM. The CDR3 length is 13 residues.

CDR3 nucleotide sequence: TGTGCCAGCAGCTCCCGACAGCTTAATGAAAAACTGTTTTTT. This sequence encodes CASSSRQLNEKLFF. The V gene is TRBV4-2, the J gene TRBJ1-4; D may be TRBD1 (5 bases). The CDR3 is made up of 14 amino acids. Germline assignment: CDR1 LGHNA and CDR2 YNFKEQ. V was cut by 5 bases and J by 4 bases, with 11 bases left in between.

The chain couples TRBV9 to TRBJ1-1; TRBD1 matches at 8 bases. Germline V gene lookup returns CDR1 SGDLS and CDR2 YYNGEE. The CDR3 contains 15 residues. The V gene end was trimmed by 3 bases and the J gene end by 1 base; junction bases not matched to a gene: 5. The CDR3 here is CASSARQGTNTEAFF. DNA of the CDR3: TGTGCCAGCAGCGCTCGACAGGGGACGAACACTGAAGCTTTCTTT.

The V and J genes are TRBV5-4 and TRBJ1-2; no clear D. The CDR3 contains 16 residues. Germline V gene lookup returns CDR1 SGHNT and CDR2 YYREEE (reference sequence). V lost 4 bases and J 3 bases, leaving 19 bases between the germline ends. CDR3 residues: CASSIKGVRRDYGYTF. DNA of the CDR3: TGTGCCAGCAGCATCAAGGGAGTAAGGAGAGACTATGGCTACACCTTC.

The chain's CDR3 is CASSPSGWRVVCGYTF. The CDR3, as DNA: TGTGCCAGCAGCCCCTCAGGATGGAGGGTAGTATGCGGCTACACCTTC. The rearrangement links TRBV3-1 (or the pseudogene TRBV3-2) to TRBJ1-2, with no clear D. Per the germline V gene, CDR1 is LGHDT and CDR2 is YNNKEL (reference sequence). CDR3 length: 16 amino acids. V lost 4 bases, J lost 8 bases, and 23 bases lay in between.

V gene TRBV7-2 combines with J gene TRBJ1-4, with a weak D call TRBD1 (5 bases). The CDR3 covers 17 residues. Trimming cost V 4 bases and J 7 bases, with 22 bases left between them. CDR1 is SGHTA, CDR2 FQGNSA, per germline. CDR3 bases: TGTGCCAGCAGCTCGCGGGCGTCGGACGGGGGTTTTGAAAAACTGTTTTTT. This encodes CASSSRASDGGFEKLFF.

The chain uses TRBV7-9 and TRBJ2-7; 9 bases are a match to TRBD1. Germline V gene data show CDR1 as SEHNR and CDR2 as FQNEAQ (reference sequence). The CDR3 spans 14 residues. V was clipped by 5 bases and J by 4 bases; unmatched bases: 6. The CDR3 nucleotides are TGTGCCAGCAGCCTCGGACAGGGGACGTACGAGCAGTACTTC. Amino acid sequence: CASSLGQGTYEQYF. Together with reference TRBV7-9 and TRBJ2-7, the CDR3 gives the full variable domain: DTGVSQNPRHKITKRGQNVTFRCDPISEHNRLYWYRQTLGQGPEFLTYFQNEAQLEKSRLLSDRFSAERPKGSFSTLEIQRTEQGDSAMYLCASSLGQGTYEQYFGPGTRLTVT.

The gene calls are TRBV3-1 (or the pseudogene TRBV3-2) and TRBJ2-1; 10 nucleotides align to TRBD2. The CDR3 loop spans 19 amino acids. The V gene's germline CDR1 is LGHDT and CDR2 YNNKEL (reference sequence). The trim removed 5 bases at V and 4 bases at J, leaving 17 bases unmatched. The CDR3 reads CASSETRLAGAHIYNEQFF. CDR3 coding DNA: TGTGCCAGCAGCGAAACTCGACTAGCGGGCGCCCATATTTACAATGAGCAGTTCTTC.

V is TRBV27 and J is TRBJ1-6; TRBD1 might be the D (5 bases). The V end lost 2 bases, the J end lost 9 bases, and 14 bases lay between the germline ends. Germline V gene data show CDR1 as MNHEY and CDR2 as SMNVEV (reference sequence). CDR3 length: 15 residues. The CDR3 region has the DNA TGTGCCAGCAGTTTACGCCGTCAGGGTGGTTCACCCCTCCACTTT. Its protein product is CASSLRRQGGSPLHF.

The V gene is TRBV19, the J gene TRBJ2-5; D call uncertain. Per the germline V gene, CDR1 is LNHDA and CDR2 is SQIVND (reference sequence). V lost 4 bases and J 1 base, leaving 10 bases between the germline ends. This CDR3 spans 14 amino acids. In nucleotides, the CDR3 is TGTGCCAGTAGTAGCCAGGCTATCCAAGAGACCCAGTACTTC. Protein sequence: CASSSQAIQETQYF. The full variable domain, with the rest looked up from reference TRBV19 and TRBJ2-5, is DGGITQSPKYLFRKEGQNVTLSCEQNLNHDAMYWYRQDPGQGLRLIYYSQIVNDFQKGDIAEGYSVSREKKESFPLTVTSAQKNPTAFYLCASSSQAIQETQYFGPGTRLLVL.

V usage is TRBV5-1 and J usage is TRBJ1-1, with 10 bases that match TRBD1. J lost 5 bases, V lost 3 bases, and 7 bases had no gene match. Germline lookup yields CDR1 SGHRS and CDR2 YFSETQ. CDR3 length: 15 amino acids. CDR3 bases: TGCGCCAGCAGCTCGGTTGACAGGGGGCTTACTGAAGCTTTCTTT. The encoded protein is CASSSVDRGLTEAFF.

The chain employs TRBV12-3 or TRBV12-4 and TRBJ1-1; D perhaps matches TRBD1 (5 bases). The CDR3 spans 12 residues. V lost 6 bases, J lost 5 bases, and 10 bases lay in between. The CDR3, as DNA: TGTGCCAGCAGCCAGCAGGGTACTGAAGCTTTCTTT. It codes for CASSQQGTEAFF.

This clone has only one observation. The CDR3 reads CASSLRGIGAEAFF. CDR3 DNA sequence: TGTGCCAGCAGTCTCAGGGGGATTGGGGCTGAAGCTTTCTTT. The chain uses TRBV6-2 or TRBV6-3 and TRBJ1-1; TRBD1 matches at 7 bases. Germline CDR1 and CDR2: MNHEY and SVGEGT. The CDR3 has 14 amino acids. After removal of 5 bases from V and 6 bases from J, the junction contained 9 bases not matched to a gene.

The gene calls are TRBV6-1 and TRBJ2-1; no clear D gene. CDR3 size: 12 residues. The V end was cut by 3 bases, the J end by 7 bases, with 7 bases between. Per germline, CDR1 MNHNS and CDR2 SASEGT. The CDR3, as DNA: TGTGCCAGCAGTGACAGGTTGAATGAGCAGTTCTTC. Translating gives CASSDRLNEQFF.

The chain joins TRBV3-1 (or the pseudogene TRBV3-2) to TRBJ1-5; D remains unclear. V was trimmed by 1 base and J by 2 bases, leaving 3 bases between them. From germline, CDR1 is LGHDT and CDR2 YNNKEL (reference sequence). This CDR3 contains 13 residues. The CDR3 DNA follows: TGTGCCAGCAGCCAAGTCGGCAATCAGCCCCAGCATTTT. This sequence encodes CASSQVGNQPQHF.

The chain employs TRBV29-1 and TRBJ2-7; 9 bases match TRBD2. The CDR3 covers 13 residues. V lost 3 bases and J lost 4; bases outside the gene matches: 4. Germline-derived CDR1 and CDR2 are SQVTM and ANQGSEA. CDR3 in amino acids: CSVDFSGRYEQYF. CDR3 bases: TGCAGCGTTGATTTTAGCGGGAGATACGAGCAGTACTTC.

The V call is TRBV5-4, the J call TRBJ2-1; D is uncertain. Germline V CDR1 and CDR2: SGHNT, YYREEE (reference sequence). The CDR3 consists of 13 residues. V lost 0 bases and J lost 6, with 7 bases in between. CDR3 sequence: CASSLGPSNEQFF. CDR3 DNA sequence: TGTGCCAGCAGCTTGGGCCCCAGCAATGAGCAGTTCTTC.

This clone was counted only a few times. The CDR3 DNA reads as TGTGCCACCAGTGATAGGACAGCGCAGTTCTTC. Protein: CATSDRTAQFF. The rearrangement links TRBV24-1 to TRBJ2-1; a weak D match, TRBD1 (6 bases). Germline V gene data show CDR1 as KGHDR and CDR2 as SFDVKD. The CDR3 is 11 residues long. V was pared by 3 bases and J by 12 bases, with 8 bases between.

The chain has TRBV5-1 and TRBJ1-1; the D is unclear. CDR1 is SGHRS and CDR2 is YFSETQ in the germline V gene. The CDR3 spans 14 residues. V lost 3 bases to trimming and J lost 3 bases, with 12 bases between them. The CDR3 here is CASSSDRVDTEAFF. The CDR3 nucleotides are TGCGCCAGCAGCTCCGACCGGGTGGACACTGAAGCTTTCTTT. The complete variable domain, with remaining parts taken from reference TRBV5-1 and TRBJ1-1, reads KAGVTQTPRYLIKTRGQQVTLSCSPISGHRSVSWYQQTPGQGLQFLFEYFSETQRNKGNFPGRFSGRQFSNSRSEMNVSTLELGDSALYLCASSSDRVDTEAFFGQGTRLTVV.

The V gene is TRBV3-1 (or the pseudogene TRBV3-2), the J gene TRBJ1-5; D gene uncertain. CDR3 size: 16 residues. In germline, CDR1 is LGHDT, CDR2 YNNKEL (reference sequence). The V and J ends lost 4 bases and 1 base respectively, with 14 bases between them. The chain's CDR3 is CASSREPGGSNQPQHF. CDR3 nucleotide sequence: TGTGCCAGCAGCCGCGAGCCGGGTGGAAGCAATCAGCCCCAGCATTTT.

This chain links TRBV5-6 with TRBJ2-5; 7 positions agree with TRBD1. V gave up 2 bases and J gave up 2 bases; unmatched junction bases: 6. The CDR3 is made up of 15 amino acids. Germline V CDR1 and CDR2: SGHDT, YYEEEE. The CDR3 sequence is CASSFMDRTQETQYF. CDR3 sequence (DNA): TGTGCCAGCAGCTTTATGGACAGGACACAAGAGACCCAGTACTTC.

V usage is TRBV11-2 and J usage is TRBJ1-1; no clear D gene. Trimming stripped 4 bases from V and 0 bases from J, with 15 bases between. The CDR3 totals 16 residues. Germline CDR1 reads SGHAT; CDR2 reads FQNNGV. The DNA for the CDR3 is TGTGCCAGCAGCTCGGGCCGGAGGGTCGTGAACACTGAAGCTTTCTTT. Encoded protein: CASSSGRRVVNTEAFF. The whole variable domain, filled in from reference TRBV11-2 and TRBJ1-1, reads EAGVAQSPRYKIIEKRQSVAFWCNPISGHATLYWYQQILGQGPKLLIQFQNNGVVDDSQLPKDRFSAERLKGVDSTLKIQPAKLEDSAVYLCASSSGRRVVNTEAFFGQGTRLTVV.

The chain uses TRBV4-3 and TRBJ2-3; TRBD2 might be the D (5 bases). Trimming cost V 1 base and J 6 bases, with 8 bases left between them. The CDR3 length is 13 residues. CDR1 is LGHNA and CDR2 is YSLEER in the germline V gene. CDR3 DNA: TGCGCCAGCAGCCAAGGGACTCTGGATACGCAGTATTTT. Its translation is CASSQGTLDTQYF.

This chain links TRBV5-8 with TRBJ2-1; perhaps TRBD1 as D (5 bases). The CDR3 length is 13 residues. Germline V lookup: CDR1 SGHTS, CDR2 YDEGEE. With 2 bases removed from V and 10 bases from J, the gap between germline ends came to 13 bases. In nucleotides, the CDR3 is TGTGCCAGCAGCTTAACCCCAGGGTTGGAGCAGTTCTTC. Its protein is CASSLTPGLEQFF.

This chain links TRBV11-3 with TRBJ1-3, with D perhaps TRBD1 (5 bases). V was clipped by 4 bases and J by 3 bases, with 13 bases between them. CDR1 is SGHNT and CDR2 is YENEEA in the germline V gene. The CDR3 totals 15 residues. Here the CDR3 DNA reads TGTGCCAGCAGCTACCCGCCGACAGTTGGAAACACCATATATTTT. This gives the protein CASSYPPTVGNTIYF.